The subject of this entry is one T cell receptor beta chain. This specimen comes from a study of blood T cell repertoires in COVID-19. Looking at the study overall: Acute and convalescent COVID-19 samples came from the United States, Italy and Spain. T cells, B-cell-depleted T cells, or PBMCs supplied cDNA or gDNA.

This CDR3 has 14 residues. V lost 0 bases to trimming and J lost 0 bases, with 7 bases between them. Germline CDR1 reads SGHRS; CDR2 reads YFSETQ. The repertoire was sequenced with immunoSEQ multiplex PCR; TCRdb's copy has only in-frame clones and lacks some. The sample contains under 300,000 clones, 88% of which appear only once. The chain uses TRBV5-1 and TRBJ2-7; no firm D call. Sequences were obtained from PBMCs or T cells enriched from blood (not recorded which). This TCR derives from a woman aged 25 to 39 who had recovered from COVID-19. The CDR3 DNA reads as TGCGCCAGCAGCTTGGGCCTCAGCTCCTACGAGCAGTACTTC. This encodes CASSLGLSSYEQYF.